These 23 T cell receptor beta chains share one sample of origin, sequenced in a study of human T cells and chemical hapten exposure. TCRdb re-called the RACE reads with MiXCR, one entry per CDR3 protein. The sample carries 28,000 or so distinct CDR3 sequences, 5.5% to 6.5% recorded once. Time point in this sample: patch test 3, about 24 weeks after DPC sensitization. The sample's treatment: therapeutic diphenylcyclopropenone sensitization with weekly scalp DPC. Sample: whole blood, taken in connection with sensitization to the hapten diphenylcyclopropenone (DPC). The origin of the receptors is a man aged 30 to 39 with alopecia areata. Some clones in this sample may be carry-over from other donors' samples.

This clonotype was seen repeatedly, ten times or more. This rearrangement joins TRBV5-6 to TRBJ2-1; TRBD2 matches 11 bases. The V gene end was trimmed by 2 bases and the J gene end by 8 bases; junction bases not matched to a gene: 9. The CDR3 sequence is 16 residues long. The germline gives CDR1 SGHDT, CDR2 YYEEEE. The CDR3 reads CASSFRFSGRVDEQFF. DNA for the CDR3: TGTGCCAGCAGCTTCCGATTTAGCGGGAGGGTTGATGAGCAGTTCTTC.

This clonotype was picked up many times. The chain uses TRBV7-8 and TRBJ2-3; 9 bases match TRBD2. With V trimmed by 2 bases and J by 4 bases, 4 bases remained unmatched. The CDR3 totals 15 residues. The germline V gene has CDR1 SGHVS and CDR2 FQNEAQ. The CDR3 sequence: CASSLFGGGADTQYF. The DNA of the CDR3 is TGTGCCAGCAGCTTATTTGGCGGGGGGGCAGATACGCAGTATTTT.

This clonotype was counted at least ten times. The chain couples TRBV6-6 to TRBJ2-7; D may match TRBD1 or TRBD2 (5 bases each). V was cut by 0 bases and J by 2 bases, with 11 bases left in between. Germline CDR1 is MNHNY and CDR2 is SVGAGI (reference sequence). The CDR3 length is 15 residues. CDR3 sequence reads: CASSYSPGTTYEQYF. The CDR3 coding sequence is TGTGCCAGCAGTTACTCGCCGGGGACGACCTACGAGCAGTACTTC.

This clonotype was counted ten times or more. The J gene is TRBJ2-2, the V gene TRBV7-9; no firm D call. Germline V gene sequence: CDR1 SEHNR, CDR2 FQNEAQ (reference sequence). The CDR3 consists of 12 residues. The V gene lost 8 bases and the J gene lost 7 bases, with 11 bases spanning the gap. In DNA, the CDR3 is TGTGCCAGCGACCCCTTGGGCGGGGAGCTGTTTTTT. This encodes CASDPLGGELFF. Using reference TRBV7-9 and TRBJ2-2 for the parts outside the CDR3, the full variable domain is DTGVSQNPRHKITKRGQNVTFRCDPISEHNRLYWYRQTLGQGPEFLTYFQNEAQLEKSRLLSDRFSAERPKGSFSTLEIQRTEQGDSAMYLCASDPLGGELFFGEGSRLTVL.

This clonotype has ten or more counts. The chain carries TRBV5-1 and TRBJ2-2; D unresolved. Trimming shortened V by 1 base and J by 2 bases, and 9 bases separated the two germline ends. The CDR3 sequence is 15 residues long. CDR1 SGHRS and CDR2 YFSETQ come from the germline V gene. In nucleotides, the CDR3 is TGCGCCAGCAGCTTGTTAGCTTTTAACACCGGGGAGCTGTTTTTT. Translated, it gives CASSLLAFNTGELFF.

This clonotype has ten or more counts. The genes are TRBV12-3 or TRBV12-4 and TRBJ2-7; a possible D gene is TRBD1 (6 bases). V was pared by 5 bases and J by 2 bases, with 16 bases between. This CDR3 region has 15 residues. Here the CDR3 reads CASSPQGTAAYEQYF. DNA for the CDR3: TGTGCCAGCAGTCCACAGGGTACAGCCGCCTACGAGCAGTACTTC.

Ten or more counts support this clonotype. The J gene is TRBJ2-5, the V gene TRBV6-2 or TRBV6-3, with TRBD2 identical over 11 bases. V lost 2 bases and J lost 0; bases outside the gene matches: 8. The CDR3 spans 18 residues. Germline loops: CDR1 MNHEY, CDR2 SVGEGT. CDR3 protein: CASSYHGTSGADQETQYF. DNA for the CDR3: TGTGCCAGCAGTTACCATGGGACTAGCGGAGCCGACCAAGAGACCCAGTACTTC.

This clonotype has a count of ten or more. The V and J genes are TRBV20-1 and TRBJ2-1; 8 nucleotides match TRBD2. This CDR3 comprises 12 residues. The ends lost 8 bases at V and 6 bases at J; junction bases unmatched: 6. Looked up from germline, CDR1 is DFQATT and CDR2 is SNEGSKA (reference sequence). The CDR3 region has the DNA TGCAGTCAAGCGGGAGTAGGCAATGAGCAGTTCTTC. Translated, it gives CSQAGVGNEQFF.

This chain connects TRBV19 to TRBJ2-7; D unclear. The CDR3 loop spans 13 amino acids. V shed 6 bases and J shed 2 bases, with 11 bases lying between them. Per the germline V gene, CDR1 is LNHDA and CDR2 is SQIVND (reference sequence). The CDR3 protein is CASSLQLAYEQYF. The DNA for the CDR3 is TGTGCCAGTAGCCTCCAGTTGGCCTACGAGCAGTACTTC.

This clonotype was found many times. V gene TRBV5-1 combines with J gene TRBJ1-2; 7 bases align to TRBD1. The J segment lost 12 bases and the V segment lost 4 bases, leaving 12 bases of the junction unmatched. There are 13 residues in the CDR3. Germline CDR1 and CDR2: SGHRS and YFSETQ. CDR3 amino acids: CASSPTVTGSHTF. In DNA form, the CDR3 reads TGCGCCAGCAGCCCTACCGTGACAGGGTCACACACCTTC.

This clonotype was detected many times. The V gene is TRBV7-9, the J gene TRBJ1-2; tentatively, D is TRBD1 (6 bases). Trimming shortened V by 5 bases and J by 2 bases, and 15 bases separated the two germline ends. The V gene's germline CDR1 is SEHNR and CDR2 FQNEAQ (reference sequence). The CDR3 has 15 residues. The CDR3 protein is CASSRTETGNYGYTF. The CDR3 DNA sequence: TGTGCCAGCAGCCGAACCGAAACAGGGAACTATGGCTACACCTTC.

This clonotype came up many times. The chain employs TRBV20-1 and TRBJ2-1; D call uncertain. Trimming removed 1 base from V and 10 bases from J, with 17 bases in between. The germline V gene encodes CDR1 DFQATT and CDR2 SNEGSKA (reference sequence). CDR3 length: 14 amino acids. The CDR3 loop is CSARALTRHGEQFF. The CDR3 nucleotides are TGCAGTGCTAGAGCCCTTACGCGGCATGGGGAGCAGTTCTTC.

This clonotype was counted many times. The chain links TRBV4-1 to TRBJ2-6; 7 bases agree with TRBD1. Germline CDR1 MGHRA, CDR2 YSYEKL. This CDR3 spans 18 amino acids. Losses at the gene ends were 0 bases for V and 0 bases for J; bases not matched to a gene: 5. The chain's CDR3 is CASSQERQGGSGANVLTF. In DNA form, the CDR3 reads TGCGCCAGCAGCCAAGAGAGACAGGGTGGCTCTGGGGCCAACGTCCTGACTTTC.

This clonotype occurred many times. The chain uses TRBV30 and TRBJ1-5, with 8 bases lining up with TRBD1. The CDR3 consists of 14 residues. Germline V CDR1 and CDR2: GTSNPN, SVGIG (reference sequence). V gave up 2 bases and J gave up 7 bases; unmatched junction bases: 7. As DNA, the CDR3 is TGTGCCTGGAGTATAGGACAGGGAGGCCAGCCCCAGCATTTT. It translates to CAWSIGQGGQPQHF.

The table lists this clonotype with many counts. J is TRBJ1-6 and V is TRBV18; 8 bases are shared with TRBD1. The CDR3 is 16 residues long. The ends lost 3 bases at V and 5 bases at J; junction bases unmatched: 6. The germline V gene encodes CDR1 KGHSH and CDR2 LQKENI. The CDR3 DNA follows: TGTGCCAGCTCACCTTCGACAGGGGCCGATAATTCACCCCTCCACTTT. This encodes CASSPSTGADNSPLHF.

This clonotype was counted many times. This sequence joins TRBV12-3 or TRBV12-4 and TRBJ1-2, with a tentative D call TRBD1 (5 bases). V lost 6 bases to trimming and J lost 5 bases, with 7 bases between them. CDR3 size: 11 residues. This CDR3 is CASSAGYGYTF. The CDR3, as DNA: TGTGCCAGCAGCGCAGGGTATGGCTACACCTTC.

This clonotype was counted many times. This chain links TRBV18 with TRBJ1-2, with 8 bases identical to TRBD1. CDR3 size: 14 residues. V shed 2 bases and J 3 bases; nucleotides not matched to a gene: 2. Per germline, CDR1 KGHSH and CDR2 LQKENI. The CDR3 here is CASSPSQGDYGYTF. In DNA, the CDR3 is TGTGCCAGCTCACCATCACAGGGGGACTATGGCTACACCTTC. The full variable domain, rest sourced from reference TRBV18 and TRBJ1-2, is NAGVMQNPRHLVRRRGQEARLRCSPMKGHSHVYWYRQLPEEGLKFMVYLQKENIIDESGMPKERFSAEFPKEGPSILRIQQVVRGDSAAYFCASSPSQGDYGYTFGSGTRLTVV.

This clonotype was seen many times. V usage is TRBV7-2 and J usage is TRBJ2-7, with a weak D call TRBD1 (5 bases). The V end was cut by 6 bases, the J end by 3 bases, with 15 bases between. CDR3 length: 14 residues. Germline CDR1 SGHTA, CDR2 FQGNSA. The CDR3 protein is CASRPDSLGYEQYF. Written as DNA, the CDR3 is TGTGCCAGCAGGCCAGACAGCCTTGGCTACGAGCAGTACTTC.

This clonotype occurred many times. The chain employs TRBV11-3 and TRBJ2-3; a weak D match, TRBD2 (5 bases). The CDR3 runs 13 residues. With 4 bases removed from V and 5 bases from J, the gap between germline ends came to 10 bases. Germline V gene lookup returns CDR1 SGHNT and CDR2 YENEEA. This chain's CDR3 is CASSSRVRDTQYF. For the CDR3, the DNA is TGTGCCAGCAGCTCGCGGGTGAGAGATACGCAGTATTTT.

This clonotype was picked up many times. The chain carries TRBV19 and TRBJ1-2, with a tentative D call TRBD1 (5 bases). Germline CDR1 and CDR2: LNHDA and SQIVND (reference sequence). Trimming removed 3 bases from V and 1 base from J, with 6 bases in between. CDR3 length equals 13 residues. This CDR3 is CASSIRDNYGYTF. The CDR3 region has the DNA TGTGCCAGTAGTATCAGGGATAACTATGGCTACACCTTC.

This clonotype was seen at least ten times. This chain links TRBV27 with TRBJ1-5, with TRBD1 as a possible D gene (6 bases). V was cut by 3 bases and J by 3 bases, with 6 bases left in between. The germline gives CDR1 MNHEY, CDR2 SMNVEV (reference sequence). CDR3 length: 13 residues. CDR3 nucleotide sequence: TGTGCCAGCAGTTTGGGGGCCAATCAGCCCCAGCATTTT. It encodes CASSLGANQPQHF.

This clonotype has a count of ten or more. The chain employs TRBV6-6 and TRBJ2-7; 9 nucleotides match TRBD1. Germline V gene data show CDR1 as MNHNY and CDR2 as SVGAGI (reference sequence). V gave up 6 bases and J gave up 2 bases; unmatched junction bases: 14. The CDR3 runs 17 residues. The CDR3 bases are TGTGCCAGCAGCGGTAGACAAACCGGGACAGGGACCTACGAGCAGTACTTC. Its translation is CASSGRQTGTGTYEQYF.

This clonotype was seen repeatedly, ten times or more. This sequence joins TRBV9 and TRBJ2-3; D is perhaps TRBD1 (7 bases). Trimming cost V 3 bases and J 3 bases, with 14 bases left between them. CDR1 SGDLS and CDR2 YYNGEE come from the germline V gene. The CDR3 covers 15 residues. This chain's CDR3 is CASSEQGRLTDTQYF. The DNA for the CDR3 is TGTGCCAGCAGCGAACAGGGGAGGCTGACAGATACGCAGTATTTT.